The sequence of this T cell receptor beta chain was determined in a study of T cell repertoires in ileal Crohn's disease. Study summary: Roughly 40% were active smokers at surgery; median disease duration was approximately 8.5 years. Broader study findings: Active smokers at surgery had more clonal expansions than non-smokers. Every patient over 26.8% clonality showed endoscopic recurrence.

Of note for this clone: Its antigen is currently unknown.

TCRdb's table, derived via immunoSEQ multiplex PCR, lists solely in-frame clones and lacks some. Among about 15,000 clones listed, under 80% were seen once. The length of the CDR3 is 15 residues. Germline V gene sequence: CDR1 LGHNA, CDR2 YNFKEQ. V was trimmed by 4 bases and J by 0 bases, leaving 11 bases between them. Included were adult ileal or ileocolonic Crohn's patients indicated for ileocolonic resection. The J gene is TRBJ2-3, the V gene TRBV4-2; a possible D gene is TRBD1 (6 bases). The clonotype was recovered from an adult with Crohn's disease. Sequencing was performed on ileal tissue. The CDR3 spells CASSPGTSSTDTQYF. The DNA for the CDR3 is TGTGCCAGCAGCCCCGGGACATCTAGCACAGATACGCAGTATTTT.